A selection of T cell receptor beta chains follows, all from one sample in a study of a mutant IDH1 vaccine in newly diagnosed glioma. This table comes from immunoSEQ multiplex PCR, and its TCRdb copy is limited to in-frame clones, with some not included. There are some 51,000 clones in the sample; around three quarters occur only once, and about 1.7% lies in the top ten. The sample was PBMCs, taken from a glioma patient treated with radiotherapy, temozolomide or both. These TCRs come from a woman aged 40 to 50 with glioma. The CDR3 runs from the conserved cysteine through the conserved F or W. The order of the fields is V gene, clone size, D gene, J gene, CDR3 DNA, CDR3 protein. D genes are given only for firm matches. The listing skips clone size in some rows; elsewhere it reads once, few, many or a size class.

TRBV7-2	NA	NA	TRBJ1-1	TGTGCCAGCAGCTTAAATGGGGGGACGAACACTGAAGCTTTCTTT	CASSLNGGTNTEAFF
TRBV6-6	NA	TRBD1	TRBJ1-2	TGTGCCAGCAGTTACGACAGGGAAAGTGGCTACACCTTC	CASSYDRESGYTF
TRBV6-5	NA	NA	TRBJ1-1	TGTGCCAGCAGCTCCGTCGGCAGGGTGAACACTGAAGCTTTCTTT	CASSSVGRVNTEAFF
TRBV11-2	few	NA	TRBJ1-5	TGTGCCAGCAGCCAAGGGGTTGGCAATCAGCCCCAGCATTTT	CASSQGVGNQPQHF
TRBV10-3	once	NA	TRBJ1-1	TGTGCCATCATCGGCGTGGGTGGCACTGAAGCTTTCTTT	CAIIGVGGTEAFF
TRBV7-2	NA	TRBD2	TRBJ2-7	TGTGCCAGCAGCTTAATACCTAGCGGGGCGGGTGAGCAGTACTTC	CASSLIPSGAGEQYF
TRBV19	once	NA	TRBJ1-2	TGTGCCAGTAGTATAGCGGGAAAGAACTATGGCTACACCTTC	CASSIAGKNYGYTF
TRBV9	NA	TRBD2	TRBJ2-7	TGTGCCAGCAGCGTATTTGCGGGGGGCTCCTACGAGCAGTACTTC	CASSVFAGGSYEQYF
TRBV7-9	NA	TRBD2	TRBJ2-2	TGTGCCAGCAGCTTACTAGCGGCCGGGGAGCTGTTTTTT	CASSLLAAGELFF
TRBV30	few	NA	TRBJ1-1	TGTGCCTGGAGTGTCCAACAGGGCTGGTACACTGAAGCTTTCTTT	CAWSVQQGWYTEAFF
TRBV15	NA	NA	TRBJ1-1	TGTGCCACCAGCAGAGATCTGGGGGCCACTGAAGCTTTCTTT	CATSRDLGATEAFF
TRBV7-9	NA	NA	TRBJ1-1	TGTGCCAGCAGCTTAGGCCTGGGGGGGGTCTTGAACACTGAAGCTTTCTTT	CASSLGLGGVLNTEAFF
TRBV18	few	TRBD1	TRBJ1-5	TGTGCCAGCTCACAGGACAGGGGAAGGGGTCAGCCCCAGCATTTT	CASSQDRGRGQPQHF
TRBV6-1	NA	NA	TRBJ1-2	TGTGCCAGCGTAAGGGGGGTCGAGGGATATGGCTACACCTTC	CASVRGVEGYGYTF
TRBV27	NA	NA	TRBJ1-2	TGTGCCAGCAGTTCGGGGGACTATGGCTACACCTTC	CASSSGDYGYTF
TRBV30	NA	NA	TRBJ1-3	TGTGCCTGGAACCTAGGGGCTGCGAGCTCTGGAAACACCATATATTTT	CAWNLGAASSGNTIYF
TRBV6-5	NA	NA	TRBJ2-5	TGTGCCAGCAGTTCCTCCCCAGGGGAAGAGACCCAGTACTTC	CASSSSPGEETQYF
TRBV14	once	NA	TRBJ2-7	TGTGCCAGCAGCCAAGAAGGGTTCAACTACGAGCAGTACTTC	CASSQEGFNYEQYF
TRBV10-2	NA	NA	TRBJ2-5	TGCGCCAGCGGCCAATACGAGACCCAGTACTTC	CASGQYETQYF
TRBV19	NA	NA	TRBJ1-5	TGTGCCAGTACCGGACGGCTCAATCAGCCCCAGCATTTT	CASTGRLNQPQHF
TRBV6-5	NA	TRBD2	TRBJ2-1	TGTGCCAGCAGTGCGGGGGGGCCCTTCAATGAGCAGTTCTTC	CASSAGGPFNEQFF
TRBV19	few	NA	TRBJ1-2	TGTGCCAGTAGTATGGGGACCGCGCCGAATGACTATGGCTACACCTTC	CASSMGTAPNDYGYTF
TRBV6-6	NA	NA	TRBJ1-1	TGTGCCAGTCAACCGGGGACAGCTTTCTTT	CASQPGTAFF
TRBV12-5	NA	NA	TRBJ1-2	TGTGCTAGTGGTTCCCGGGACATCTATGGCTACACCTTC	CASGSRDIYGYTF
TRBV29-1	NA	NA	TRBJ2-5	TGCAGCGTCGACTGGGGACTTGGGGAGACCCAGTACTTC	CSVDWGLGETQYF
TRBV7-9	NA	TRBD1	TRBJ1-1	TGTGCCAGCAGCTTAGAATGGACAGGCGGGCAAGTTAGCACTGAAGCTTTCTTT	CASSLEWTGGQVSTEAFF
TRBV21-1	few	NA	TRBJ1-6	TGTTCTCGTAATTCACCCCTCCACTTT	CSRNSPLHF
TRBV2	NA	NA	TRBJ2-1	TGTGCCAGCAGAGAACTGGCAAGTGAGCAGTTCTTC	CASRELASEQFF
TRBV5-4	NA	TRBD2	TRBJ2-7	TGTGCCAGCAGCTTCGGACTAGCGGGGGGGACCTACGAGCAGTACTTC	CASSFGLAGGTYEQYF
TRBV2	NA	NA	TRBJ2-6	TGTGCCAGCAGTGAAGCTCGGGTCTCTGGGGCCAACGTCCTGACTTTC	CASSEARVSGANVLTF
TRBV30	NA	NA	TRBJ1-5	TGTGCCTGGACGTCGGGGCTTAGCAATCAGCCCCAGCATTTT	CAWTSGLSNQPQHF
TRBV6-1	NA	TRBD1	TRBJ1-6	TGTGCCAGCACCCGGGACAGCCCCGACACCCTCCACTTT	CASTRDSPDTLHF
TRBV29-1	NA	NA	TRBJ1-2	TGCAGCGCCCCCCAGGGTAGCGGCTACACCTTC	CSAPQGSGYTF
TRBV5-1	few	NA	TRBJ1-1	TGCGCCAGCAGAAGGACGGTGAACACTGAAGCTTTCTTT	CASRRTVNTEAFF
TRBV28	NA	NA	TRBJ1-4	TGTGCCAGCACGACCTCCGCAGCTCCAACTAATGAAAAACTGTTTTTT	CASTTSAAPTNEKLFF
TRBV25-1	NA	NA	TRBJ1-2	TGTGCCAGCAGTGAGGAAAAAGGGGACGGGGACTATGGCTACACCTTC	CASSEEKGDGDYGYTF
TRBV10-3	NA	NA	TRBJ2-7	TGTGCCATCATGGGGACTCCCGGGACCAACGAGCAGTACTTC	CAIMGTPGTNEQYF
TRBV10-3	NA	NA	TRBJ1-1	TGTGCCATCAGTACCAGGGAAGGAACCACTGAAGCTTTCTTT	CAISTREGTTEAFF
TRBV10-3	NA	TRBD2	TRBJ2-5	TGTGCCATCAGTGAGTCGAATTCCGGTCGACTAGCGGGAGCCCAAGAGACCCAGTACTTC	CAISESNSGRLAGAQETQYF
TRBV5-1	NA	NA	TRBJ1-4	TGCGCCAGCAGGGGTTTAGGGGAGGCTAATGAAAAACTGTTTTTT	CASRGLGEANEKLFF
TRBV19	NA	TRBD1	TRBJ2-7	TGTGCCAGTAGTTTTCAGGGGGCGGACGAGCAGTACTTC	CASSFQGADEQYF
TRBV10-2	NA	TRBD1	TRBJ1-5	TGCGCCAGCAGTGAGGGACAGGGTACTCAGCCCCAGCATTTT	CASSEGQGTQPQHF
TRBV11-2	NA	NA	TRBJ2-7	TGTGCCAGCAGCTTAGATCTGGGGACGGGTCCCTACGAGCAGTACTTC	CASSLDLGTGPYEQYF
TRBV4-1	NA	TRBD1	TRBJ1-2	TGCGCCAGCAGCCAAGTGATACTACAGGGGGTAGGAGGCTACACCTTC	CASSQVILQGVGGYTF
TRBV5-1	NA	NA	TRBJ1-1	TGCGCCAGCAGCTTAGGAGGGGGTCGGACGGGGGACACTGAAGCTTTCTTT	CASSLGGGRTGDTEAFF
TRBV29-1	NA	NA	TRBJ2-7	TGCAGCGTTGAGCTCAGGACTGAGACCTACGAGCAGTACTTC	CSVELRTETYEQYF